The 32 T cell receptor beta chains below all came from one sample that was sequenced in a study of regulatory and conventional T cells in RAG deficiency. The data were produced by immunoSEQ multiplex PCR, yet TCRdb's version contains in-frame clones alone and is incomplete. The top ten clones hold around 1.6% of a sample with thousands of clones, over 85% of them seen once. The sorted regulatory T cells were CD4+, CD25-high and CD127-low, with genomic DNA sequenced. These data were also filed under a second study, of regulatory T cells. That paper adds: The PCR used 52 TRBV and 13 TRBJ primers.

The sample comprised CD127- CD25+ CD4+ Tregs sorted from blood. Every receptor here comes from a human donor in good health.

CDR3 sequence reads: CASGQGTSQPQHF. The CDR3 DNA sequence: TGTGCCAGCGGTCAGGGGACTAGTCAGCCCCAGCATTTT. The chain has TRBV6-5 and TRBJ1-5; tentatively, D is TRBD1 (6 bases). Germline V CDR1 and CDR2: MNHEY, SVGAGI. This CDR3 contains 13 residues. V was cut by 8 bases and J by 6 bases, with 14 bases left in between.

The chain carries TRBV7-2 and TRBJ2-6; 8 bases fit TRBD2. The V gene end was trimmed by 6 bases and the J gene end by 2 bases; junction bases not matched to a gene: 6. Germline V gene sequence: CDR1 SGHTA, CDR2 FQGNSA. This CDR3 has 16 amino acids. The CDR3 region has the DNA TGTGCCAGCAGTCACCGCGGGGGGACTGGGGCCAACGTCCTGACTTTC. Translated: CASSHRGGTGANVLTF.

The genes are TRBV6-5 and TRBJ2-1; D is possibly TRBD1 (5 bases). Germline V gene lookup returns CDR1 MNHEY and CDR2 SVGAGI. The V and J ends lost 5 bases and 8 bases respectively, with 16 bases between them. The CDR3 length is 14 residues. The CDR3 coding sequence is TGTGCCAGCAGTGCCATAGGGGCCCGCGATGAGCAGTTCTTC. Its translation: CASSAIGARDEQFF.

The chain links TRBV6-6 to TRBJ2-7, with no clear D. The V end was cut by 8 bases, the J end by 0 bases, with 20 bases between. Germline lookup yields CDR1 MNHNY and CDR2 SVGAGI (reference sequence). CDR3 length equals 16 residues. CDR3 in DNA: TGTGCCAGCTCAAAGATCGGCCTCTCAGGCTCCTACGAGCAGTACTTC. It specifies CASSKIGLSGSYEQYF.

The CDR3 region is CASSPSGGSGTDTQYF. CDR3 in DNA: TGTGCCAGCTCACCATCGGGGGGGTCGGGCACAGATACGCAGTATTTT. The chain combines TRBV18 with TRBJ2-3; TRBD2 agrees at 8 bases. The V and J ends lost 2 bases and 1 base, in that order; junction bases with no gene match: 5. Germline V gives CDR1 KGHSH, CDR2 LQKENI. This CDR3 is 16 amino acids long.

The CDR3 region is CASSNRRGSYTEAFF. The CDR3 bases are TGTGCCAGCAGTAACCGCAGGGGCAGCTACACTGAAGCTTTCTTT. This sequence joins TRBV27 and TRBJ1-1; TRBD1 is a possible D gene (6 bases). Germline V gives CDR1 MNHEY, CDR2 SMNVEV (reference sequence). V shed 5 bases and J shed 3 bases, with 16 bases lying between them. The CDR3 has 15 amino acids.

The V and J genes are TRBV6-1 and TRBJ1-1, with D tentatively TRBD1 (6 bases). The germline V gene encodes CDR1 MNHNS and CDR2 SASEGT. Trimming took off 2 bases at V and 4 bases at J, with 11 bases between the two ends. This CDR3 region has 14 residues. The CDR3 here is CASSEYRAGTEAFF. The CDR3 bases are TGTGCCAGCAGTGAATACAGGGCCGGCACTGAAGCTTTCTTT.

The chain is built from TRBV25-1 and TRBJ2-7; D is possibly TRBD1 (5 bases). Trimming stripped 4 bases from V and 4 bases from J, with 8 bases between. This CDR3 spans 12 amino acids. Germline V gene lookup returns CDR1 MGHDK and CDR2 SYGVNS. CDR3 sequence reads: CASSVQEYEQYF. CDR3 nucleotide sequence: TGTGCCAGCAGTGTACAGGAATACGAGCAGTACTTC.

The V call is TRBV10-3, the J call TRBJ2-1; tentative D call: TRBD2 (6 bases). The CDR3 covers 13 residues. CDR1 is ENHRY, CDR2 SYGVKD, per germline. V lost 6 bases to trimming and J lost 10 bases, with 16 bases between them. The CDR3, as DNA: TGTGCCATCAGCTTGGGCGGGGTCGGAGAGCAGTTCTTC. It codes for CAISLGGVGEQFF.

The chain is built from TRBV5-1 and TRBJ2-5, with D possibly matching TRBD2 (6 bases). The CDR3 extends over 14 amino acids. Germline CDR1 SGHRS, CDR2 YFSETQ. V lost 2 bases to trimming and J lost 2 bases, with 10 bases between them. The chain's CDR3 is CASSFIGGQETQYF. In nucleotides, the CDR3 is TGCGCCAGCAGCTTTATTGGGGGGCAAGAGACCCAGTACTTC.

The gene calls are TRBV5-6 and TRBJ2-1, with TRBD2 matching 7 bases. From germline, CDR1 is SGHDT and CDR2 YYEEEE. CDR3 length: 17 residues. The V and J ends lost 2 bases and 0 bases, in that order; junction bases with no gene match: 8. The DNA of the CDR3 is TGTGCCAGCAGCTTATCGTGGCGGGGGAGCTCCTACAATGAGCAGTTCTTC. Translated, it gives CASSLSWRGSSYNEQFF.

The genes are TRBV4-2 and TRBJ1-5; possibly TRBD1 for D (5 bases). This CDR3 is 17 amino acids long. V was trimmed by 0 bases and J by 5 bases, leaving 17 bases between them. Germline V gene sequence: CDR1 LGHNA, CDR2 YNFKEQ. The CDR3 is CASSQDRLWQGDQPQHF. CDR3 nucleotide sequence: TGTGCCAGCAGCCAAGATCGGTTGTGGCAGGGTGATCAGCCCCAGCATTTT.

The chain combines TRBV11-2 with TRBJ1-1, with 9 positions matching TRBD1. Losses at the gene ends were 6 bases for V and 6 bases for J; bases not matched to a gene: 8. Germline CDR1 reads SGHAT; CDR2 reads FQNNGV. There are 14 residues in the CDR3. CDR3 DNA sequence: TGTGCCAGCAGACTTACAGGGGGCCGTCCTGAAGCTTTCTTT. Protein: CASRLTGGRPEAFF.

The J gene is TRBJ2-1, the V gene TRBV14, with unresolved D. The CDR3 has 14 amino acids. Germline CDR1 reads SGHDN; CDR2 reads FVKESK. Between the trimmed V and J ends, which lost 0 bases and 9 bases, there was a span of 12 bases. The chain's CDR3 is CASSQDLGRLEQFF. CDR3 DNA: TGTGCCAGCAGCCAAGATCTTGGCAGGCTTGAGCAGTTCTTC. The full variable domain, its missing parts supplied by reference TRBV14 and TRBJ2-1, is EAGVTQFPSHSVIEKGQTVTLRCDPISGHDNLYWYRRVMGKEIKFLLHFVKESKQDESGMPNNRFLAERTGGTYSTLKVQPAELEDSGVYFCASSQDLGRLEQFFGPGTRLTVL.

The chain employs TRBV19 and TRBJ1-5; tentative D call: TRBD1 (5 bases). Germline lookup yields CDR1 LNHDA and CDR2 SQIVND (reference sequence). This CDR3 contains 13 residues. V was shortened by 2 bases and J by 10 bases, with 12 bases between the two germline ends. CDR3 in DNA: TGTGCCAGTAGTATACCATTCCAGGGTCCCCAGCATTTT. Amino acid sequence: CASSIPFQGPQHF.

The chain couples TRBV9 to TRBJ2-1; 12 nucleotides agree with TRBD2. CDR1 and CDR2 from the germline V gene are SGDLS and YYNGEE. V lost 4 bases and J lost 9; bases outside the gene matches: 5. CDR3 length: 14 amino acids. The CDR3 protein is CASSLLAGGSEQFF. The DNA for the CDR3 is TGTGCCAGCAGCCTTCTAGCGGGAGGGAGTGAGCAGTTCTTC.

The chain couples TRBV7-9 to TRBJ1-2; possible D gene TRBD1, 5 bases. In germline, CDR1 is SEHNR, CDR2 FQNEAQ (reference sequence). The CDR3 loop spans 14 amino acids. V shed 4 bases and J shed 0 bases, with 9 bases lying between them. CDR3 sequence (DNA): TGTGCCAGCAGCTCTCGACAGTCTAACTATGGCTACACCTTC. Its translation is CASSSRQSNYGYTF.

This chain uses TRBV12-5 with TRBJ2-3; 8 positions match TRBD2. Germline CDR1 and CDR2: LGHNT and FRNRAP. After removal of 0 bases from V and 3 bases from J, the junction contained 8 bases not matched to a gene. The CDR3 is made up of 17 amino acids. CDR3 coding DNA: TGTGCTAGTGGTTTGGTACTAAAGCGGGGGTATACAGATACGCAGTATTTT. This codes for CASGLVLKRGYTDTQYF.

This rearrangement joins TRBV7-2 to TRBJ2-7, with 8 bases lining up with TRBD2. The J segment lost 0 bases and the V segment lost 3 bases, leaving 7 bases of the junction unmatched. The CDR3 totals 16 residues. Germline V gene sequence: CDR1 SGHTA, CDR2 FQGNSA. In DNA form, the CDR3 reads TGTGCCAGCAGCTTGGACGGGGGGGTCTTCTCCTACGAGCAGTACTTC. This gives the protein CASSLDGGVFSYEQYF. Based on the CDR3 plus reference TRBV7-2 and TRBJ2-7, the full variable domain is GAGVSQSPSNKVTEKGKDVELRCDPISGHTALYWYRQSLGQGLEFLIYFQGNSAPDKSGLPSDRFSAERTGGSVSTLTIQRTQQEDSAVYLCASSLDGGVFSYEQYFGPGTRLTVT.

The V and J genes are TRBV19 and TRBJ1-1; D is ambiguous. The CDR3 is 14 amino acids. V gave up 1 base and J gave up 5 bases, with 11 bases separating them. Germline V gene lookup returns CDR1 LNHDA and CDR2 SQIVND (reference sequence). CDR3 sequence: CASSIGRVGTEAFF. The CDR3 DNA is TGTGCCAGTAGTATAGGGAGGGTCGGAACTGAAGCTTTCTTT.

This sequence joins TRBV2 and TRBJ2-7; TRBD1 matches 10 bases. The CDR3 runs to 14 residues. With V trimmed by 5 bases and J by 2 bases, 3 bases remained unmatched. Looked up from germline, CDR1 is SNHLY and CDR2 is FYNNEI. The CDR3 here is CASSPGTGAYEQYF. CDR3 DNA: TGTGCCAGCAGTCCCGGGACAGGGGCCTACGAGCAGTACTTC. Combining the CDR3 with reference TRBV2 and TRBJ2-7 gives the whole variable domain EPEVTQTPSHQVTQMGQEVILRCVPISNHLYFYWYRQILGQKVEFLVSFYNNEISEKSEIFDDQFSVERPDGSNFTLKIRSTKLEDSAMYFCASSPGTGAYEQYFGPGTRLTVT.

The rearrangement uses TRBV6-4 and TRBJ2-3; 7 bases align to TRBD1. The CDR3 is made up of 14 amino acids. Trimming removed 6 bases from V and 2 bases from J; junction bases left unmatched: 5. Germline assignment: CDR1 MRHNA and CDR2 SNTAGT. The CDR3 is CASSIQGNTDTQYF. In nucleotides, the CDR3 is TGTGCCAGCAGCATACAGGGGAACACAGATACGCAGTATTTT.

The gene calls are TRBV4-3 and TRBJ2-7; 7 nucleotides line up with TRBD1. The CDR3 loop spans 14 amino acids. After removal of 2 bases from V and 2 bases from J, the junction contained 3 bases not matched to a gene. Germline CDR1 reads LGHNA; CDR2 reads YSLEER. CDR3 in amino acids: CASSQWTGAYEQYF. As DNA, the CDR3 is TGCGCCAGCAGCCAATGGACAGGAGCCTACGAGCAGTACTTC.

The chain has TRBV6-1 and TRBJ1-6; no firm D call. The germline V and J ends were trimmed by 6 bases and 6 bases, with 9 bases remaining between them. Germline loops: CDR1 MNHNS, CDR2 SASEGT. CDR3 length: 13 residues. CDR3 amino acids: CASSPPGNSPLHF. The CDR3 coding sequence is TGTGCCAGCAGCCCGCCGGGTAATTCACCCCTCCACTTT.

The chain recombines TRBV4-2 with TRBJ2-3; D unclear. Trimming removed 4 bases at V and 2 bases at J, with 13 bases between. The CDR3 consists of 15 residues. Germline V gene data show CDR1 as LGHNA and CDR2 as YNFKEQ. The CDR3: CASSRERRLTDTQYF. CDR3 bases: TGTGCCAGCAGCCGAGAGCGCCGACTCACAGATACGCAGTATTTT.

This clone appeared a single time. V and J are TRBV29-1 and TRBJ1-2; TRBD1 matches at 9 bases. V shed 4 bases and J 0 bases; nucleotides not matched to a gene: 6. Germline-derived CDR1 and CDR2 are SQVTM and ANQGSEA. The CDR3 contains 15 residues. In DNA form, the CDR3 reads TGCAGCGTTGGGGACCGGGACAGGGCTAACTATGGCTACACCTTC. Translation: CSVGDRDRANYGYTF. Drawing the rest from reference TRBV29-1 and TRBJ1-2, the complete variable domain is SAVISQKPSRDICQRGTSLTIQCQVDSQVTMMFWYRQQPGQSLTLIATANQGSEATYESGFVIDKFPISRPNLTFSTLTVSNMSPEDSSIYLCSVGDRDRANYGYTFGSGTRLTVV.

This rearrangement joins TRBV18 to TRBJ2-7; TRBD1 is a possible D gene (6 bases). CDR3 size: 13 residues. Trimming took 8 bases from V and 3 from J, leaving 14 bases between them. Germline assignment: CDR1 KGHSH and CDR2 LQKENI. CDR3 bases: TGTGCCAGCGCCACAGGGCTAGGCTACGAGCAGTACTTC. Protein: CASATGLGYEQYF.

The rearrangement links TRBV27 to TRBJ2-7, with a possible D match to TRBD2 (6 bases). This CDR3 is built from 15 residues. V lost 3 bases, J lost 0 bases, and 12 bases lay in between. Germline loops: CDR1 MNHEY, CDR2 SMNVEV (reference sequence). As DNA, the CDR3 is TGTGCCAGCAGTTTTCTTCGGCGGGGCTCCTACGAGCAGTACTTC. As protein: CASSFLRRGSYEQYF.

In DNA form, the CDR3 reads TGTGCCAGCAGTAGACAGGGGTACTACAATGAGCAGTTCTTC. Its protein product is CASSRQGYYNEQFF. This chain uses TRBV6-5 with TRBJ2-1; 8 bases agree with TRBD1. The CDR3 is 14 amino acids. The V segment lost 5 bases and the J segment 3 bases; nucleotides outside the gene matches: 3. In germline, CDR1 is MNHEY, CDR2 SVGAGI.

CDR3 in DNA: TGTGCCAGCAGTTGGACAGTATTCGGCACAGATACGCAGTATTTT. It is translated as CASSWTVFGTDTQYF. The chain combines TRBV6-1 with TRBJ2-3; D is possibly TRBD1 (6 bases). V gave up 5 bases and J gave up 1 base, with 13 bases separating them. The CDR3 length is 15 residues. Germline V gene lookup returns CDR1 MNHNS and CDR2 SASEGT.

Note on this clone: A read error may produce the germline difference seen at one junction end. The chain combines TRBV6-5 with TRBJ1-2; a possible D gene is TRBD1 (5 bases). Looked up from germline, CDR1 is MNHEY and CDR2 is SVGAGI. The CDR3 length is 13 residues. Written as DNA, the CDR3 is TGTGCCAGCAGTACGACAGCCAACTCTGGCTACACCTTC. Translation: CASSTTANSGYTF.

This clone was seen just once. V and J are TRBV6-5 and TRBJ2-1; TRBD1 matches 7 bases. The trim removed 2 bases at V and 8 bases at J, leaving 6 bases unmatched. This CDR3 spans 14 amino acids. CDR1 MNHEY and CDR2 SVGAGI come from the germline V gene. DNA of the CDR3: TGTGCCAGCAGTTACCGAGACAGGGTACATGAGCAGTTCTTC. It codes for CASSYRDRVHEQFF.